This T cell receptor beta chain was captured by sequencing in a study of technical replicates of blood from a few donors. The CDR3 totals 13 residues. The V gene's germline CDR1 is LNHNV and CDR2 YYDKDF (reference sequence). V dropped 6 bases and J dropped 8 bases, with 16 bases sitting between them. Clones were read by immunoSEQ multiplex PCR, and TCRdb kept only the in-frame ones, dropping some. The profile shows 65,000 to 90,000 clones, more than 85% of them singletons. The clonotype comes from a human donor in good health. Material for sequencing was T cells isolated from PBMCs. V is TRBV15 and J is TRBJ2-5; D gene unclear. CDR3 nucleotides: TGTGCCACCAGTTCCGACTCGAGTAGAACCCAGTACTTC. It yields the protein CATSSDSSRTQYF.